This TCR beta chain derives from a study of shared clonotypes between healthy human individuals. Naive CD8 populations comprised CD45RO-negative cells positively selected for CCR7, excluding terminally differentiated effector memory CD45RA+ cells. Data came from immunoSEQ multiplex PCR; TCRdb stores just in-frame clones and leaves some out. The repertoire holds about 2.2 million clones, with around 93% as singletons. This TCR was sampled from a man younger than 35 in good health. Some clones in this sample may be carry-over from other donors' samples. Sequenced: naive CD8+ T cells from PBMCs.

The CDR3, as DNA: TGTGCCAGCAGTTTATCGTCAGAGATTAACTATGGCTACACCTTC. Protein product: CASSLSSEINYGYTF. V gene TRBV27 combines with J gene TRBJ1-2, with D unclear. The germline CDR1 and CDR2 sequences are MNHEY and SMNVEV (reference sequence). CDR3 size: 15 residues. Trimming removed 0 bases from V and 1 base from J, with 9 bases in between.